This T cell receptor beta chain was sequenced during a study of human T cells and chemical hapten exposure. Study-level information: Per-sample variation in TCR yield stemmed mainly from small pooled library volume differences.

Original processing notes: With a range of about 23,224 to 690,600, the median per sample was 95,638 TCRs. TCRdb redid the calling of the RACE reads with MiXCR, one entry per CDR3 protein. Here the V and J calls rest on TCRdb's processing, not on the authors' analysis. The sample yields approximately 320,000 distinct CDR3 sequences, 5.5% seen once. Study results and limitations: TCRs exceeding a frequency of 1 in 1000 stayed unchanged under DPC sensitization.

The time point: pre-sensitization, week 0. The treatment: therapeutic diphenylcyclopropenone sensitization with weekly scalp DPC. The template was total RNA from unfractionated whole blood. Comment on this clonotype: No antigen is known for it.

V shed 8 bases and J shed 4 bases, with 15 bases lying between them. The CDR3 loop spans 14 amino acids. This TCR derives from a woman between 18 and 30 years old with alopecia areata. Some clones in this sample may be carry-over from other donors' samples. The genes are TRBV12-3 or TRBV12-4 and TRBJ2-4; either TRBD1 or TRBD2 may fit D (5 bases each). Material: whole blood, obtained in connection with sensitization to the hapten diphenylcyclopropenone (DPC). The CDR3 sequence is CASGSWDRKNIQYF. The CDR3 DNA follows: TGTGCCAGCGGATCCTGGGACCGAAAAAACATTCAGTACTTC.